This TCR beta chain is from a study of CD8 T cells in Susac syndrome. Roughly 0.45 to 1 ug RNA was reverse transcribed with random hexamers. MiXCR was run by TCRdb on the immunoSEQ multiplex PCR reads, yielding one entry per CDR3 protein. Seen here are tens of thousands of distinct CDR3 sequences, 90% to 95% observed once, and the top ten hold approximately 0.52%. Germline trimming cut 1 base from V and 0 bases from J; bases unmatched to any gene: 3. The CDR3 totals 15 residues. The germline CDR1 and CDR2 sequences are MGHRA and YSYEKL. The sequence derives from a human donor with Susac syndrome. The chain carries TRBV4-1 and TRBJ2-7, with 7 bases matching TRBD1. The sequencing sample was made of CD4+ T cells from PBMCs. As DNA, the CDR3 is TGCGCCAGCAGCCAAGCTCGGGACAGCTCCTACGAGCAGTACTTC. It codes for CASSQARDSSYEQYF.